The 21 T cell receptor beta chains listed next were all sequenced from one sample in a study of tumor and adjacent non-tumor tissue in lung cancer. TCRbeta libraries were built with three rounds of nested PCR, modified from ARM-PCR. TCRdb re-called the multiplex PCR reads with MiXCR, one entry per CDR3 protein. The sample lists 60,000 to 70,000 distinct CDR3 sequences, about 77% occurring once. RNA was extracted from bulk tissue without any cell sorting. More than 3 cm separated this lung sample from the edge of the tumor. The sample taken for sequencing was distant non-tumor lung tissue. These receptors were taken from a man between 60 and 70 years old with non-small cell lung cancer.

For this clonotype: No conserved phenylalanine or tryptophan ends this CDR3, so it is likely a read error. The chain links TRBV14 to TRBJ2-1; D gene unclear. CDR1 and CDR2 (germline): SGHDN, FVKESK. This CDR3 region has 16 residues. Deletions cut 2 bases from V and 0 bases from J, with 11 bases between. In nucleotides, the CDR3 is TGTGCCAGCAGCCAACAACAGTTCAGCTCCTACAATGAGCAGTTCCTC. It encodes CASSQQQFSSYNEQFL.

Of note for this clonotype: Its ends do not fully match the called genes, so a read error is possible. The chain employs TRBV11-3 and TRBJ2-3; D might be TRBD2 (7 bases). This CDR3 has 15 residues. In germline, CDR1 is SGHNT, CDR2 YENEEA. The CDR3 DNA sequence: TGTGCCAGCAGCCCGGGGGGCATGGGCACAGGTACGCAGTATTTT. It specifies CASSPGGMGTGTQYF.

This clonotype was observed once. Its ends do not fully match the called genes, so a read error is possible. The V and J genes are TRBV28 and TRBJ1-5; possible D gene TRBD1, 5 bases. Germline-derived CDR1 and CDR2 are MDHEN and SYDVKM. The CDR3 spans 16 residues. CDR3 in amino acids: CASSPPVGGRNQPQRF. The CDR3 nucleotides read TGTGCCAGCAGTCCGCCCGTGGGGGGTCGAAATCAGCCCCAGCGCTTT.

In its sample, this clonotype was seen once. The junction departs from the called germline gene at one end, perhaps through a read error. This chain uses TRBV5-4 with TRBJ1-1; D might be TRBD1 (5 bases). Germline V CDR1 and CDR2: SGHNT, YYREEE (reference sequence). The length of the CDR3 is 13 residues. The CDR3 protein is CASRRKGLTETFF. For the CDR3, the DNA is TGTGCCAGCAGACGCAAGGGGCTCACTGAAACTTTCTTT.

This clonotype was found once. The conserved phenylalanine or tryptophan normally closing the CDR3 is absent here, so this likely arose from a read error. The rearrangement joins TRBV4-1 to TRBJ2-7, with D perhaps matching TRBD1 (6 bases). In germline, CDR1 is MGHRA, CDR2 YSYEKL. CDR3 size: 15 residues. The CDR3, as DNA: TGCGCCAACAGCCAAGGGACAATTACCTCCTACGAGCAGTACCTC. Translated, it gives CANSQGTITSYEQYL.

About this clonotype itself: Lacking the conserved final phenylalanine or tryptophan, this CDR3 likely reflects a read error. The CDR3 DNA is TGCACCAGCAGTCACGGCTCTGAAGCTTTCTCT. This gives the protein CTSSHGSEAFS. The gene calls are TRBV4-1 and TRBJ1-1; D call uncertain. Germline V gives CDR1 MGHRA, CDR2 YSYEKL. The CDR3 totals 11 residues.

This clonotype was counted between two and nine times. Being one base from a much bigger clone, this may be a read error. The V gene is TRBV5-6, the J gene TRBJ2-1; 7 bases are shared with TRBD2. Germline assignment: CDR1 SGHDT and CDR2 YYEEEE. There are 14 residues in the CDR3. V dropped 4 bases and J dropped 5; count of bases not matched to a gene: 6. The chain's CDR3 is CASSPPGRNNEQFF. DNA of the CDR3: TGTGCCAGCAGCCCACCCGGGAGGAACAATGAGCAGTTCTTC.

The DNA of the CDR3 is TGCGGTACTAGGTTGTGGGACGATCAGCCCCAGCATTTT. Translated, it gives CGTRLWDDQPQHF. The chain employs TRBV20-1 and TRBJ1-5; D perhaps matches TRBD1 (5 bases). Germline CDR1 DFQATT, CDR2 SNEGSKA (reference sequence). The CDR3 runs to 13 residues.

On this clonotype itself: The junction departs from the called germline gene at one end, perhaps through a read error. V usage is TRBV20-1 and J usage is TRBJ2-1; TRBD2 matches 7 bases. Germline V gene data show CDR1 as DFQATT and CDR2 as SNEGSKA (reference sequence). The CDR3 runs 14 residues. This CDR3 is CSARYQRTSYELFF. The CDR3 DNA sequence: TGCAGTGCTAGATATCAACGGACTAGTTATGAGCTGTTCTTC.

The gene calls are TRBV29-1 and TRBJ2-7; 8 positions agree with TRBD1. Germline assignment: CDR1 SQVTM and CDR2 ANQGSEA. The CDR3 has 15 residues. The junction had 10 bases not matched to a gene; V was cut back by 3 bases and J by 3 bases. The CDR3 loop reads CSVDDRQGKIYEQYF. CDR3 DNA: TGCAGCGTTGATGATAGACAGGGGAAAATCTACGAGCAGTACTTC.

As for this clonotype: This may stem from a read error, because a much larger clone lies one nucleotide away. The chain uses TRBV29-1 and TRBJ1-5; possible D gene TRBD1, 5 bases. This CDR3 has 14 amino acids. CDR1 is SQVTM and CDR2 is ANQGSEA in the germline V gene. The CDR3, as DNA: TGCAGCGTTGTCCCAGGTTGGGGCAATCGGCCCCAGCATTTT. Its translation: CSVVPGWGNRPQHF.

About this clonotype itself: One junction end does not reproduce the germline sequence, and a read error may be involved. V gene TRBV11-1 combines with J gene TRBJ2-1; no definite D call. This CDR3 has 12 residues. CDR1 and CDR2 from the germline V gene are SGHAT and FQDESV (reference sequence). The CDR3 nucleotides are TGTGCCAGCAGCTTAGCTGGCAATGGGCAGTTCTTC. It yields the protein CASSLAGNGQFF.

With respect to this clonotype: A read error may produce the germline difference seen at one junction end. This chain uses TRBV29-1 with TRBJ1-2; D may be TRBD1 (6 bases). This CDR3 has 14 amino acids. Germline loops: CDR1 SQVTM, CDR2 ANQGSEA. The CDR3 nucleotides are TGCAGCGTTGGGAGGGGGAGTAAAGACTATTGCTACACCTTC. Protein: CSVGRGSKDYCYTF.

Comment on this clonotype: The CDR3 end shows no conserved phenylalanine or tryptophan, and so a read error is likely. The chain has TRBV6-1 and TRBJ1-1; D is undetermined. The CDR3 is made up of 15 amino acids. Per the germline V gene, CDR1 is MNHNS and CDR2 is SASEGT. CDR3 DNA sequence: TGTGCCAGCAGCCCCTCGCGGTTGTCGAACACTGTAGCTTTCTTA. Its protein product is CASSPSRLSNTVAFL.

With regard to this clonotype: An end of the junction differs from the germline gene, which may be a read error. The rearrangement uses TRBV20-1 and TRBJ2-7; TRBD1 agrees at 7 bases. CDR3 length: 19 amino acids. CDR1 and CDR2 from the germline V gene are DFQATT and SNEGSKA (reference sequence). This CDR3 is CSARSRRPLDRADSYEQYF. CDR3 sequence (DNA): TGCAGTGCTAGAAGTAGAAGACCGCTCGACAGGGCTGACTCCTATGAGCAGTACTTC.

Note on this clonotype: It may be a read error: a sequence one base away is much more abundant. Since the CDR3 does not end with the conserved phenylalanine or tryptophan, this likely comes from a read error. The V and J genes are TRBV24-1 and TRBJ2-2; 7 bases are shared with TRBD1. Trimming cost V 3 bases and J 7 bases; bases outside gene matches: 10. CDR3 size: 16 residues. Germline V lookup: CDR1 KGHDR, CDR2 SFDVKD. CDR3 amino acids: CATSDEGAGMNGELFL. The CDR3 region has the DNA TGTGCCACCAGTGATGAGGGGGCCGGAATGAACGGGGAGCTGTTTTTA.

This clonotype is a singleton in its sample. No conserved phenylalanine or tryptophan is present at the end of the CDR3, so a read error is the likely explanation. It is unclear where the CDR3 begins or ends on the DNA, so no DNA is shown, and the CDR3 is as TCRdb lists it. The rearrangement links TRBV7-8 to TRBJ2-1. Per germline, CDR1 SGHVS and CDR2 FQNEAQ. With termini counted, the CDR3 has 16 amino acids. This chain's CDR3 is CASSLEWISVHNERFL.

In its sample, this clonotype was seen many times. The gene calls are TRBV5-1 and TRBJ2-1, with 9 bases that match TRBD2. The CDR3 totals 14 residues. Germline V gene lookup returns CDR1 SGHRS and CDR2 YFSETQ. Trimming cost V 6 bases and J 7 bases; bases outside gene matches: 8. CDR3 in amino acids: CASTDRAGGNEQFF. The DNA of the CDR3 is TGCGCCAGCACCGACAGAGCGGGAGGTAATGAGCAGTTCTTC.

This clonotype was detected a few times. The chain links TRBV29-1 to TRBJ2-7; 9 bases map to TRBD1. Germline values: CDR1 SQVTM, CDR2 ANQGSEA. This CDR3 has 15 amino acids. CDR3 region: CSATGEGQGSHEQYF. The CDR3 coding sequence is TGCAGTGCAACAGGGGAGGGACAGGGTTCCCACGAGCAGTACTTC.

On this clonotype: The CDR3 end shows no conserved phenylalanine or tryptophan, and so a read error is likely. This chain joins TRBV12-5 and TRBJ2-5, with a possible D match to TRBD2 (5 bases). Deletions cut 6 bases from V and 7 bases from J, with 15 bases between. There are 13 residues in the CDR3. Germline CDR1 LGHNT, CDR2 FRNRAP. CDR3 nucleotide sequence: TGTGCTAGTGGCCCGGACTCTGGTCGGACCCAGTACTAT. Its translation is CASGPDSGRTQYY.

This clonotype was seen only a few times. The conserved final phenylalanine or tryptophan is absent from the CDR3, which likely points to a read error. V is TRBV25-1 and J is TRBJ2-1; possibly TRBD1 for D (5 bases). Trimming shortened V by 9 bases and J by 10 bases, and 13 bases separated the two germline ends. Per the germline V gene, CDR1 is MGHDK and CDR2 is SYGVNS. This CDR3 comprises 11 residues. The chain's CDR3 is CASSKGVEQFL. The CDR3 DNA follows: TGTGCCAGTAGTAAAGGGGTGGAGCAGTTCTTA.